This TCR beta chain was identified during a study of blood T cell repertoires in COVID-19. Background on the study: Acute-phase and convalescent COVID-19 samples originated in the United States, Italy and Spain. T cells, B-cell-depleted T cells, or PBMCs supplied cDNA or gDNA.

V was trimmed by 7 bases and J by 2 bases, leaving 13 bases between them. This CDR3 contains 14 residues. In germline, CDR1 is LNHDA, CDR2 SQIVND (reference sequence). Original methodology: Reference gene primer amplification in the assay estimated nucleated cell counts. Here immunoSEQ multiplex PCR was the method, and the copy in TCRdb shows in-frame clones only, minus some. V and J calls plus clone size are reproduced from that table; the DNA served to infer D and trimming. The sample yields 15,000 to 20,000 clones, around 90% seen once. The receptor comes from a man aged 55 to 70 with active COVID-19. The specimen was peripheral blood. The rearrangement uses TRBV19 and TRBJ2-3; D might be TRBD2 (5 bases). CDR3 region: CASKGRVPTDTQYF. The CDR3, as DNA: TGTGCCAGTAAAGGGCGGGTTCCCACAGATACGCAGTATTTT.